The clone carrying this T cell receptor beta chain showed up just a few times. Its antigen is undetermined. This sample is drawn from a study of shared clonotypes between healthy human individuals. Notes on the study in general: Lower generation probabilities were found for non-shared clonotypes than for those shared by all four donors.

Donors were healthy HIV-negative adults without recently reported acute infections or vaccinations. Division of CD4+ cells produced a CD45RA+ naive subset and a CD45RA-negative memory subset. Assay: immunoSEQ multiplex PCR; the TCRdb copy retains only in-frame clones and omits some. Here the sample spans 300,000 or so clones, about 74% being singletons. This TCR came from a man aged 25-45 years in good health. Sequenced input: memory CD4+ T cells sorted from blood. As for subset: CD45RA-negative fraction.

The CDR3 here is CASSLDHTGELFF. In DNA, the CDR3 is TGTGCCAGCAGTCTCGATCACACCGGGGAGCTGTTTTTT. V and J are TRBV5-4 and TRBJ2-2; the D is unclear. V shed 5 bases and J shed 3 bases, with 8 bases lying between them. The CDR3 totals 13 residues. Germline CDR1 and CDR2: SGHNT and YYREEE (reference sequence).